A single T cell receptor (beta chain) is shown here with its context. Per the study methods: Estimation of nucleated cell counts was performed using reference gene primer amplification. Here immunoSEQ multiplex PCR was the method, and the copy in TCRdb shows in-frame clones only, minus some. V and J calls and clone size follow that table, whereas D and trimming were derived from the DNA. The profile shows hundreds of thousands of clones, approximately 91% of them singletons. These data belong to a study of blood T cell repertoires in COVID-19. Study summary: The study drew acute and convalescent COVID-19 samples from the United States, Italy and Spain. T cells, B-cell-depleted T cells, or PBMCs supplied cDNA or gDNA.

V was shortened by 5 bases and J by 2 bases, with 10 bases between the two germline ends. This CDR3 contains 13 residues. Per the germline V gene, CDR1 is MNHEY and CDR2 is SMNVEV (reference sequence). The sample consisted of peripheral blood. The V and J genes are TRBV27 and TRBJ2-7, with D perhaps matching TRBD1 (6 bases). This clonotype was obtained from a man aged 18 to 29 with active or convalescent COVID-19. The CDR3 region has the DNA TGTGCCAGCAGTCAGGGGTCAGCCTACGAGCAGTACTTC. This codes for CASSQGSAYEQYF.